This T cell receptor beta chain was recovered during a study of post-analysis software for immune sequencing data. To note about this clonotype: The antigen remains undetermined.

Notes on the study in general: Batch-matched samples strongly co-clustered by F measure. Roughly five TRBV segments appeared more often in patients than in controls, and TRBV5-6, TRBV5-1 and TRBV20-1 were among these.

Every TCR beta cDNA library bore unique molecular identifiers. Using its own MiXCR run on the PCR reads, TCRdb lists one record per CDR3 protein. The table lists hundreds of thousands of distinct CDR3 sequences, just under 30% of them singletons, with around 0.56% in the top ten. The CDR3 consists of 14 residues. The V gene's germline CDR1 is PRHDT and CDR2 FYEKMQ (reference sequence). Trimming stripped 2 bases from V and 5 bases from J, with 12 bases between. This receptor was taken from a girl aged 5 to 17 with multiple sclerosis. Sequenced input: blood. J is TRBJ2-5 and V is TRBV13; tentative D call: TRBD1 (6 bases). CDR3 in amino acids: CASSLRQGKETQYF. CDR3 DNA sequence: TGTGCCAGCAGCTTACGGCAGGGGAAGGAGACCCAGTACTTC.